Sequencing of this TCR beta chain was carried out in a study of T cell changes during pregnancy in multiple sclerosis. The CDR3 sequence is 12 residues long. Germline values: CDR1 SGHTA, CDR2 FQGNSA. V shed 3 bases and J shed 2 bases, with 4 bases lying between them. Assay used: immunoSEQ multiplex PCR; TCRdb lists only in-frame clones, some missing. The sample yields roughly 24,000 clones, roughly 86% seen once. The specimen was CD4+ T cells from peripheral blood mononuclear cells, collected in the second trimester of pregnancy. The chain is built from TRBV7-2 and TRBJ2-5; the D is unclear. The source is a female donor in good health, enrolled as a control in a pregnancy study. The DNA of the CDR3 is TGTGCCAGCAGCTTCCAACAAGAGACCCAGTACTTC. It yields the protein CASSFQQETQYF.